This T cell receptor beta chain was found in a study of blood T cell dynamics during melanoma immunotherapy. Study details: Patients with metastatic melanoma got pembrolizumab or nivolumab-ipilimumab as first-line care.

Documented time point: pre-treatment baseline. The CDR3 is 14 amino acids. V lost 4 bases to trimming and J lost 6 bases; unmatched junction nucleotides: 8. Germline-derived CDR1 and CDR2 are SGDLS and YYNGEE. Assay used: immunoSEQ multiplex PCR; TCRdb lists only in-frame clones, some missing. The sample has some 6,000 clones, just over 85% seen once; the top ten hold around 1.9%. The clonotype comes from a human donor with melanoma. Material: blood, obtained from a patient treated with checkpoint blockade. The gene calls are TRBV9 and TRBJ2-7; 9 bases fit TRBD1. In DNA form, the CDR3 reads TGTGCCAGCAGCCAAATACAGGGGGCAGGCGAGCAGTACTTC. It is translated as CASSQIQGAGEQYF.